This T cell receptor (beta chain) is drawn from a study of spatial heterogeneity in lung cancer. For the study at large: Consistent detection of more beta-chain than alpha-chain sequences was observed. Study results and caveats: Within tumors, counts of expanded alpha and beta TCRs tracked tumor mutation counts. Sequencing reached an estimated coverage of tumor T cells that was only approximately 7.4% for alpha chains and 13% for beta chains.

This clonotype was counted many times. The antigen is not known. The time point is: sample taken at primary tumor resection. 72 TRACERx patients with early, untreated non-small cell lung cancer donated samples. CDR3 length: 13 amino acids. From germline, CDR1 is DFQATT and CDR2 SNEGSKA (reference sequence). V lost 7 bases and J lost 2, with 14 bases in between. In TCRdb, the 5' RACE reads were re-called with MiXCR into one record per CDR3 protein. Of approximately 26,000 distinct CDR3 sequences listed, over 7.5% are singletons. This receptor was identified in a male donor with early-stage non-small cell lung cancer. The specimen comprised lung tumor tissue, sampled at surgery. The chain links TRBV20-1 to TRBJ2-5; D may be TRBD1 or TRBD2 (5 bases each). The CDR3 sequence is CSESLGTQETQYF. CDR3 DNA: TGCAGTGAGAGCCTTGGGACGCAAGAGACCCAGTACTTC.